The 7 T cell receptor beta chains in this list originate from one sample, sequenced in a study of tumor-infiltrating lymphocytes in primary liver carcinoma. Priming with a constant-region primer yielded TCR beta cDNA from roughly 0.45 ug total RNA. Slightly modified ARM-PCR, run as three nested multiplex PCR rounds, produced the TCR beta libraries. Use of TRBV1-TRBV30 forward primers with a C-beta reverse primer characterized the first two PCR rounds, which lasted about 10 cycles each. TCRdb redid the calling of the multiplex PCR reads with MiXCR, one entry per CDR3 protein. The sample lists 50,000 or so distinct CDR3 sequences, around 73% seen once, with approximately 25% in the top ten. Taking about 17-31 mg of unsorted bulk tissue, the authors co-extracted RNA and DNA. Sequenced sample: liver tumor tissue from sampling region 5. Subset in this sample: tumor region T5, tumor centre. These receptors originate from a middle-aged man with primary liver carcinoma and hepatitis B virus infection.

Worth noting for this clonotype: At one of its ends the junction is not consistent with the germline gene, which may arise from a read error. This chain uses TRBV11-1 with TRBJ2-2; no reliable D call. The germline V gene has CDR1 SGHAT and CDR2 FQDESV (reference sequence). The CDR3 has 15 amino acids. The CDR3 DNA sequence: TGTGCCAGTAGCTATACAGAACCCTTCTCCGGGGAGCTGTTTTTT. As protein: CASSYTEPFSGELFF. The full variable domain, rest sourced from reference TRBV11-1 and TRBJ2-2, is EAEVAQSPRYKITEKSQAVAFWCDPISGHATLYWYRQILGQGPELLVQFQDESVVDDSQLPKDRFSAERLKGVDSTLKIQPAELGDSAMYLCASSYTEPFSGELFFGEGSRLTVL.

J is TRBJ1-4 and V is TRBV14, with D uncertain. The CDR3 totals 13 residues. Germline V gives CDR1 SGHDN, CDR2 FVKESK. The V end was cut by 11 bases, the J end by 10 bases, with 20 bases between. The CDR3 protein is CAGTCSFVGKLFF. In DNA form, the CDR3 reads TGTGCCGGCACCTGCTCCTTCGTAGGAAAACTGTTTTTT.

Points on this clonotype: The junction departs from germline at one end; a sequencing error may be responsible. This chain links TRBV11-2 with TRBJ2-3; D remains unclear. The CDR3 covers 14 residues. The germline gives CDR1 SGHAT, CDR2 FQNNGV. Here the CDR3 reads CASSPPGRAGTQYF. The CDR3 DNA reads TGTGCTAGCAGCCCCCCGGGCCGAGCAGGTACGCAGTATTTT.

This rearrangement joins TRBV6-5 to TRBJ1-1; a weak D match, TRBD1 (5 bases). The ends were cut back, 0 bases at V and 8 bases at J, with 10 bases in the middle. This CDR3 spans 13 amino acids. CDR1 is MNHEY, CDR2 SVGAGI, per germline. The CDR3 region has the DNA TGTGCCAGCAGTTACTCTGCAGGGATGGAAGCTTTCTTT. This codes for CASSYSAGMEAFF.

Only one count was recorded for this clonotype. It is likely a read error, because the conserved phenylalanine at the end of the CDR3 is missing. No DNA is shown, since the ends of the CDR3 on it are uncertain; the CDR3 is the one TCRdb lists. The rearrangement joins TRBV6-1 to TRBJ2-7; the table calls TRBD1, which could not be checked here. The CDR3 adds up to 14 amino acids, both ends counted. From germline, CDR1 is MNHNS and CDR2 SASEGT. This chain's CDR3 is CASSRDREHYEQYL.

On this clonotype: Germline is not matched at one junction end, which may reflect a read error. The CDR3 nucleotides are TGTGCCAGCAGCCAAGATCCTAGCGAGAGCACTGGGGAACTGTTTTTT. Its protein is CASSQDPSESTGELFF. This chain joins TRBV4-2 and TRBJ2-2; tentative D call: TRBD2 (6 bases). Germline assignment: CDR1 LGHNA and CDR2 YNFKEQ. The CDR3 is 16 amino acids.

This clonotype was seen a handful of times. The chain combines TRBV11-1 with TRBJ2-4; unclear D gene. The germline V gene has CDR1 SGHAT and CDR2 FQDESV (reference sequence). Trimming pared 3 bases from V and 2 bases from J, leaving 17 bases between. This CDR3 is built from 17 residues. CDR3 coding DNA: TGTGCCAGCAGCTTTCCCTGGTCTACTGGGACCAAAAACATTCAGTACTTC. Residues: CASSFPWSTGTKNIQYF.